The text below deals with one T cell receptor beta chain. The source of the sample is a study of T cells in Graves' hyperthyroidism and ophthalmopathy. Across the whole study: Blood from the periphery was taken at initial diagnosis, before any treatment.

Amplified TCR beta CDR3 regions came from RNA transcripts. Using the HTBI primer set, a first-round RT-PCR was run on the TCR CDR3. TCRdb recomputed calls from the multiplex PCR reads with MiXCR, one row per CDR3 protein. This sample has approximately 690,000 distinct CDR3 sequences; about 15% occur once, and the top ten carry around 12%. CDR3 size: 14 residues. CDR1 is SGDLS, CDR2 YYNGEE, per germline. Between the trimmed V and J ends, which lost 0 bases and 3 bases, there was a span of 8 bases. The sequencing sample was made of blood. The clonotype was recovered from a woman aged 45-65 years with Graves' ophthalmopathy. The chain joins TRBV9 to TRBJ2-3; maybe TRBD1 (5 bases). CDR3 sequence reads: CASSVDTGTDTQYF. The CDR3 nucleotides read TGTGCCAGCAGCGTAGATACAGGAACAGATACGCAGTATTTT.